The 31 T cell receptor beta chains given below trace back to one sample, sequenced in a study of T cell repertoires in cytomegalovirus infection. The antigens of these receptors remain unknown. TCRdb fed the reads into MiXCR, producing one record per CDR3 protein. This table has some 920,000 distinct CDR3 sequences, roughly 31% appearing once. The source material was cultured CD8+ T cells from PBMCs, sampled from culture after CMV antigen stimulation. Receptor source: a human donor in good health (CMV status not recorded). Some clones in this sample may be carry-over from other donors' samples.

As regards this clonotype: At one end the junction does not follow the germline gene, possibly because of a read error. V usage is TRBV7-4 and J usage is TRBJ2-5, with 15 positions matching TRBD2. Germline CDR1 reads SGHVT; CDR2 reads SQSDAQ. This CDR3 comprises 17 residues. The CDR3 DNA is TGTGTCAGCAGCGGGACTAGCGGGGGGCTTCCAGGGGAGACCCAGTACTTC. Encoded protein: CVSSGTSGGLPGETQYF.

This sequence joins TRBV6-2 or TRBV6-3 and TRBJ1-1; D not resolved. V dropped 5 bases and J dropped 3 bases, with 16 bases sitting between them. This CDR3 comprises 15 residues. Germline V gene sequence: CDR1 MNHEY, CDR2 SVGEGT. CDR3 region: CASSQITYRDTEAFF. In DNA, the CDR3 is TGTGCCAGCAGTCAGATTACATACCGAGACACTGAAGCTTTCTTT.

This clonotype occurred a few times. V and J are TRBV3-1 and TRBJ1-2; the match to TRBD1 covers 11 bases. After removal of 2 bases from V and 7 bases from J, the junction contained 9 bases not matched to a gene. There are 16 residues in the CDR3. In germline, CDR1 is LGHDT, CDR2 YNNKEL (reference sequence). The CDR3 is CASSQQKDRGPTGYTF. CDR3 in DNA: TGTGCCAGCAGCCAACAAAAGGACAGGGGGCCTACTGGCTACACCTTC.

The chain combines TRBV10-3 with TRBJ2-3; D is uncertain. With 0 bases removed from V and 3 bases from J, the gap between germline ends came to 13 bases. In germline, CDR1 is ENHRY, CDR2 SYGVKD. The CDR3 spans 16 residues. CDR3 nucleotides: TGTGCCATCAGTGAGTCGGTGAAGGGCGTGACAGATACGCAGTATTTT. Amino acids: CAISESVKGVTDTQYF.

Of note for this clonotype: This sequence may be a read error, since a much larger clone differs from it by one base. Since the CDR3 does not end with the conserved phenylalanine or tryptophan, this likely comes from a read error. This chain uses TRBV7-6 with TRBJ2-1; possibly TRBD2 for D (6 bases). V lost 2 bases, J lost 10 bases, and 18 bases lay in between. This CDR3 comprises 15 residues. The V gene's germline CDR1 is SGHVS and CDR2 FNYEAQ. The CDR3 is CASSLRGGAEGEQFS. CDR3 nucleotide sequence: TGTGCCAGCAGCTTAAGGGGCGGGGCCGAGGGGGAGCAGTTCTCC.

The V call is TRBV19, the J call TRBJ2-1; either TRBD1 or TRBD2 may supply D (5 bases each). This CDR3 is 15 amino acids long. Trimming stripped 9 bases from V and 2 bases from J, with 17 bases between. From germline, CDR1 is LNHDA and CDR2 SQIVND (reference sequence). The CDR3 here is CASEGNGGTYNEQFF. The CDR3 nucleotides read TGTGCCAGCGAAGGTAATGGGGGAACCTACAATGAGCAGTTCTTC.

The genes are TRBV25-1 and TRBJ1-6, with a possible D match to TRBD1 (6 bases). Looked up from germline, CDR1 is MGHDK and CDR2 is SYGVNS. CDR3 length: 15 residues. The V gene lost 5 bases and the J gene lost 6 bases, with 14 bases spanning the gap. This CDR3 is CASSQRGALNSPLHF. In nucleotides, the CDR3 is TGTGCCAGCAGTCAACGGGGGGCTCTTAATTCACCCCTCCACTTT.

This clonotype occurred a few times. The chain uses TRBV12-3 or TRBV12-4 and TRBJ2-3; D possibly corresponds to TRBD2 (7 bases). The CDR3 loop spans 16 amino acids. Trimming left V 7 bases short and J 1 base short, with 18 bases between. As DNA, the CDR3 is TGTGCCAGCACCCCGGGGGGCATCCACCGCACAGATACGCAGTATTTT. Its protein product is CASTPGGIHRTDTQYF.

A note on this clonotype: Being one base from a much bigger clone, this may be a read error. This chain uses TRBV7-6 with TRBJ2-2, with 9 nucleotides matching TRBD2. Germline-derived CDR1 and CDR2 are SGHVS and FNYEAQ. The CDR3 consists of 16 residues. The CDR3 sequence: CASGLGGLAGTGELFF. CDR3 sequence (DNA): TGTGCCAGCGGCTTAGGAGGGCTAGCGGGGACCGGGGAGCTGTTTTTT.

This clonotype was seen a few times. The V gene is TRBV6-1, the J gene TRBJ1-5, with D hard to call. The CDR3 spans 14 residues. Trimming removed 1 base at V and 2 bases at J, with 6 bases between. CDR1 and CDR2 from the germline V gene are MNHNS and SASEGT. This CDR3 reads CASSEGFGNQPQHF. CDR3 DNA sequence: TGTGCCAGCAGTGAAGGGTTTGGCAATCAGCCCCAGCATTTT.

Only a few counts were recorded for this clonotype. The V call is TRBV12-3 or TRBV12-4, the J call TRBJ2-5; D is perhaps TRBD1 (6 bases). Deletions cut 6 bases from V and 9 bases from J, with 26 bases between. CDR3 length: 16 amino acids. The CDR3 here is CASSSLLWGPEGAQYF. CDR3 DNA sequence: TGTGCCAGCAGCTCCCTCTTGTGGGGGCCCGAGGGGGCCCAGTACTTC.

This clonotype was seen at least ten times. The CDR3 DNA is TGTGCCAGCAGTTACGTCGGAGACTACAATGAGCAGTTCTTC. This translates into CASSYVGDYNEQFF. This chain uses TRBV6-2 or TRBV6-3 with TRBJ2-1; no clear D. Trimming removed 2 bases at V and 3 bases at J, with 8 bases between. The germline CDR1 and CDR2 sequences are MNHEY and SVGEGT. The CDR3 loop spans 14 amino acids.

This clonotype came up many times. One junction end disagrees with the germline gene, perhaps due to a read error. The chain recombines TRBV7-7 with TRBJ2-1, with D hard to call. Germline assignment: CDR1 SSHAT and CDR2 FNYEAQ (reference sequence). The CDR3 spans 14 residues. For the CDR3, the DNA is TGTGCTAGCAGCTTAGGGCCGGAGTACAATGAGCAGTTCTTC. Translated: CASSLGPEYNEQFF.

The chain has TRBV7-4 and TRBJ1-4, with D uncertain. Germline loops: CDR1 SGHVT, CDR2 SQSDAQ. This CDR3 spans 14 amino acids. V was cut by 5 bases and J by 8 bases, with 15 bases left in between. CDR3 sequence: CASSPPEDGEKLFF. In DNA form, the CDR3 reads TGTGCCAGCAGCCCCCCCGAGGACGGAGAAAAACTGTTTTTT.

This clonotype was seen a handful of times. CDR3 DNA sequence: TGTGCCAGCAGTCCCCCGGACAATCCCTATGGCTACACCTTC. Its protein product is CASSPPDNPYGYTF. This chain joins TRBV12-3 or TRBV12-4 and TRBJ1-2, with D possibly TRBD1 on 5 matching bases. With 5 bases removed from V and 4 bases from J, the gap between germline ends came to 14 bases. This CDR3 region has 14 residues.

This clonotype was recorded at least ten times. This sequence joins TRBV7-9 and TRBJ1-5; 8 bases are a match to TRBD1. Germline loops: CDR1 SEHNR, CDR2 FQNEAQ (reference sequence). The CDR3 has 14 amino acids. Trimming took 3 bases from V and 5 from J; bases not matched to a gene: 3. Here the CDR3 reads CASSFGQGYQPQHF. The CDR3, as DNA: TGTGCCAGCAGCTTTGGACAGGGATATCAGCCCCAGCATTTT.

This clonotype was observed a single time. This chain joins TRBV19 and TRBJ2-3; TRBD2 might be the D (6 bases). The CDR3 runs to 14 residues. Germline V gene sequence: CDR1 LNHDA, CDR2 SQIVND (reference sequence). Trimming removed 5 bases from V and 5 bases from J, with 14 bases in between. The CDR3 protein is CASSSQGLLDTQYF. The CDR3 nucleotides are TGTGCCAGTAGTTCCCAAGGACTACTAGATACGCAGTATTTT.

This clonotype was seen more than once but under ten times. This chain uses TRBV27 with TRBJ1-5; tentatively, D is TRBD1 (6 bases). The V end was cut by 7 bases, the J end by 7 bases, with 17 bases between. This CDR3 has 14 amino acids. Germline CDR1 MNHEY, CDR2 SMNVEV (reference sequence). The CDR3: CASTQTGEGQPQHF. The CDR3 DNA is TGTGCCAGCACCCAGACAGGTGAGGGACAGCCCCAGCATTTT.

Here the CDR3 reads CAIRPGASSYEQYV. CDR3 DNA: TGTGCCATCCGCCCGGGGGCCAGCTCCTACGAGCAGTACGTC. The V call is TRBV10-3, the J call TRBJ2-7; D is possibly TRBD1 or TRBD2 (6 bases each). Trimming removed 8 bases from V and 0 bases from J, with 14 bases in between. The V gene's germline CDR1 is ENHRY and CDR2 SYGVKD. The CDR3 totals 14 residues.

The V and J genes are TRBV28 and TRBJ1-5, with D hard to call. From germline, CDR1 is MDHEN and CDR2 SYDVKM. This CDR3 region has 15 residues. V was clipped by 2 bases and J by 6 bases, with 14 bases between them. CDR3 sequence: CASSLVSVRRQPQHF. The CDR3 region has the DNA TGTGCCAGCAGTTTAGTCTCGGTGCGACGTCAGCCCCAGCATTTT.

This clonotype was picked up a small number of times. V is TRBV27 and J is TRBJ1-2; D may be TRBD1 (5 bases). Deletions cut 6 bases from V and 4 bases from J, with 18 bases between. Looked up from germline, CDR1 is MNHEY and CDR2 is SMNVEV (reference sequence). The CDR3 is made up of 15 amino acids. This chain's CDR3 is CASSPGGVPLYGYTF. CDR3 sequence (DNA): TGTGCCAGCAGCCCCGGGGGGGTTCCCCTCTATGGCTACACCTTC.

The chain is built from TRBV4-1 and TRBJ1-5, with 8 bases aligning to TRBD1. Germline V lookup: CDR1 MGHRA, CDR2 YSYEKL. The trim removed 3 bases at V and 4 bases at J, leaving 5 bases unmatched. The CDR3 consists of 15 residues. For the CDR3, the DNA is TGCGCCAGCAGCCACAGGACAGGGCGTAATCAGCCCCAGCATTTT. Protein product: CASSHRTGRNQPQHF.

This clonotype appeared a few times. The chain is built from TRBV7-9 and TRBJ1-5; D is unclear. The germline V gene has CDR1 SEHNR and CDR2 FQNEAQ (reference sequence). V lost 1 base, J lost 4 bases, and 11 bases lay in between. The CDR3 has 15 amino acids. CDR3 loop: CASSLDEAENQPQHF. The DNA of the CDR3 is TGTGCCAGCAGCTTAGATGAGGCGGAAAATCAGCCCCAGCATTTT.

The rearrangement uses TRBV6-2 or TRBV6-3 and TRBJ1-5; no reliable D call. This CDR3 is 15 amino acids long. V was pared by 4 bases and J by 5 bases, with 15 bases between. Germline CDR1 and CDR2: MNHEY and SVGEGT. CDR3 loop: CASSFDPSLYQPQHF. In DNA, the CDR3 is TGTGCCAGCAGTTTCGATCCCAGCCTGTATCAGCCCCAGCATTTT.

In its sample, this clonotype was seen a few times. CDR3 protein: CASGTGAFGYTF. The CDR3 DNA reads as TGTGCCAGCGGGACAGGAGCTTTTGGCTACACCTTC. The V call is TRBV6-5, the J call TRBJ1-2; 8 bases map to TRBD1. Per the germline V gene, CDR1 is MNHEY and CDR2 is SVGAGI. The CDR3 is 12 amino acids. V dropped 8 bases and J dropped 7; count of bases not matched to a gene: 6.

The V and J genes are TRBV10-3 and TRBJ2-1; possible D gene TRBD2, 7 bases. The germline V gene has CDR1 ENHRY and CDR2 SYGVKD. This CDR3 is 13 amino acids long. Trimming pared 11 bases from V and 6 bases from J, leaving 17 bases between. DNA for the CDR3: TGTGCCCTGTGGGGGGGGGCCGGCAATGAGCAGTTCTTC. Translation: CALWGGAGNEQFF.

About this clonotype: Possible read error: a much larger clone is one base away. The chain has TRBV7-2 and TRBJ1-3; TRBD1 aligns across 7 bases. Germline V gene data show CDR1 as SGHTA and CDR2 as FQGNSA. The CDR3 is 15 residues long. The CDR3 loop reads CASSLEGARGNTIHF. The CDR3, as DNA: TGTGCCAGCAGCTTAGAGGGGGCGCGCGGAAACACCATACATTTT.

The chain uses TRBV27 and TRBJ2-7; 9 nucleotides agree with TRBD1. This CDR3 has 14 amino acids. Per the germline V gene, CDR1 is MNHEY and CDR2 is SMNVEV (reference sequence). V gave up 3 bases and J gave up 6 bases; unmatched junction bases: 6. CDR3 in DNA: TGTGCCAGCAGTTTTGGGACAGGGAGCCGCGAGCAGTACTTC. Amino acids: CASSFGTGSREQYF.

This clonotype was recorded a few times. The CDR3 loop reads CASSPIAGGPTEAFF. CDR3 coding DNA: TGCGCCAGCAGCCCCATAGCAGGGGGACCGACTGAAGCTTTCTTT. The genes are TRBV5-1 and TRBJ1-1; 7 bases line up with TRBD1. CDR3 length: 15 residues. Germline CDR1 SGHRS, CDR2 YFSETQ. V shed 4 bases, J shed 5 bases, and the junction held 11 bases outside the gene matches. The full variable domain, completed using reference TRBV5-1 and TRBJ1-1, is KAGVTQTPRYLIKTRGQQVTLSCSPISGHRSVSWYQQTPGQGLQFLFEYFSETQRNKGNFPGRFSGRQFSNSRSEMNVSTLELGDSALYLCASSPIAGGPTEAFFGQGTRLTVV.

V is TRBV12-3 or TRBV12-4 and J is TRBJ2-1; 9 bases are shared with TRBD2. J lost 4 bases, V lost 1 base, and 11 bases had no gene match. This CDR3 region has 18 residues. Written as DNA, the CDR3 is TGTGCCAGCAGTTTAGTGTCTAGCGGGGACGGGAGTTACAATGAGCAGTTCTTC. Protein sequence: CASSLVSSGDGSYNEQFF.

Comments on this clonotype: A read error may explain this, as a much larger clone is one base away. The V and J genes are TRBV7-9 and TRBJ2-1, with D possibly being TRBD2 (7 bases). This CDR3 comprises 15 residues. CDR1 is SEHNR, CDR2 FQNEAQ, per germline (reference sequence). CDR3 residues: CASSGQGGGYNERFF. For the CDR3, the DNA is TGTGCCAGCAGCGGGCAGGGCGGGGGCTACAATGAGCGGTTCTTC.